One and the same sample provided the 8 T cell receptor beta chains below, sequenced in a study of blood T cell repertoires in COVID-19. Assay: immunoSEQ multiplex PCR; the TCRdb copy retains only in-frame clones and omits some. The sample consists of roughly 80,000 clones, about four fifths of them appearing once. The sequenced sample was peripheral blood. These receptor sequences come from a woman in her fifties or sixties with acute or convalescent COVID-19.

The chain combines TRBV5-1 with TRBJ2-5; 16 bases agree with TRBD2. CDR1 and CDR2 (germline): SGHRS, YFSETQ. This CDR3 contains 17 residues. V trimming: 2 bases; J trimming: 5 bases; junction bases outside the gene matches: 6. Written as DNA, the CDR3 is TGCGCCAGCAGCTTCGGGACTAGCGGGGGGGCCGCGGAGACCCAGTACTTC. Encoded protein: CASSFGTSGGAAETQYF.

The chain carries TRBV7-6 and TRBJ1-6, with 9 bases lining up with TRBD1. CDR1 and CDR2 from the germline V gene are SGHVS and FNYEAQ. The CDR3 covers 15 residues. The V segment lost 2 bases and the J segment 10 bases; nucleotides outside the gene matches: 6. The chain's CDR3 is CASSLQTGGGSPLHF. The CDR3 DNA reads TGTGCCAGCAGCTTACAAACAGGGGGCGGCTCACCCCTCCACTTT.

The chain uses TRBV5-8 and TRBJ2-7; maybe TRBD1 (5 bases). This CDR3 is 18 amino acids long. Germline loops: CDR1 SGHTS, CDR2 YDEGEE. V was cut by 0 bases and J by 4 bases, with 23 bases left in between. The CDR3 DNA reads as TGTGCCAGCAGCTTGGATTCGGGTGGCAGGGAAATCATTTACGAGCAGTACTTC. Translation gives CASSLDSGGREIIYEQYF.

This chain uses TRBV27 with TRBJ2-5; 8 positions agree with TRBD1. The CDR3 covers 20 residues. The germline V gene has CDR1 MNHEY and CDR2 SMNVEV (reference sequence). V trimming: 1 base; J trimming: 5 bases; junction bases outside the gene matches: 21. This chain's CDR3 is CASSLLTSRAPAGGEETQYF. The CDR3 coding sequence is TGTGCCAGCAGTTTATTGACTTCGAGGGCCCCGGCAGGGGGCGAGGAGACCCAGTACTTC.

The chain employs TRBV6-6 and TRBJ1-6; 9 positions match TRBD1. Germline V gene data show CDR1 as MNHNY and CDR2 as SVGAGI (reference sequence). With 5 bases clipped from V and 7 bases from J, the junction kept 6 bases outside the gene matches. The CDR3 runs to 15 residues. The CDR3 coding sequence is TGTGCCAGCAGTGTAATGGGACAGGGAAATTCACCCCTCCACTTT. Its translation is CASSVMGQGNSPLHF.

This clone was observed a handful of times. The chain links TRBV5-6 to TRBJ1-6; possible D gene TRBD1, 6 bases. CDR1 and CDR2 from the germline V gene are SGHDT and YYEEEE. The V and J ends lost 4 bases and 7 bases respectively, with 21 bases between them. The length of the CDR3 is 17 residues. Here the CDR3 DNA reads TGTGCCAGCAGCCCACCGAGGGGGTCGGGGTTGAATTCACCCCTCCACTTT. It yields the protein CASSPPRGSGLNSPLHF.

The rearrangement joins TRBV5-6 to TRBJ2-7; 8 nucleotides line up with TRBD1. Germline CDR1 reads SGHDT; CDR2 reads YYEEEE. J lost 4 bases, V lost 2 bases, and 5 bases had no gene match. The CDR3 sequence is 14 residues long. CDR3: CASSFLDRVYEQYV. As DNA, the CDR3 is TGTGCCAGCAGCTTTTTGGACAGGGTTTACGAGCAGTACGTC.

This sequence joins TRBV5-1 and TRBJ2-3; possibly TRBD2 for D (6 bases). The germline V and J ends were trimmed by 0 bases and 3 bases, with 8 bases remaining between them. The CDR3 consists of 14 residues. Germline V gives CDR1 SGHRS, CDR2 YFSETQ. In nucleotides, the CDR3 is TGCGCCAGCAGCTTGGGCCGGGAGACAGATACGCAGTATTTT. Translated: CASSLGRETDTQYF.